This T cell receptor (beta chain) was identified in a study of CD8+ T cells in alopecia areata. Per the germline V gene, CDR1 is SGHRS and CDR2 is YFSETQ. The CDR3 is 15 amino acids. Trimming left V 5 bases short and J 3 bases short, with 16 bases between. As the sequencing template, cDNA was produced by extracting RNA and reverse transcribing it. Using immunoSEQ multiplex PCR, the repertoire was profiled, and TCRdb retains in-frame clones only, with some absent. The sample has over 150,000 clones, roughly three fifths seen once. The sample's treatment: oral pan-JAK inhibitor, 5-10 mg twice daily. The clonotype comes from a human donor with alopecia areata. V is TRBV5-1 and J is TRBJ2-3; D is undetermined. The material was CD4+ T cells sorted from blood, obtained at week 4, from a patient treated with tofacitinib. The CDR3, as DNA: TGCGCCAGCAGAAGTGGGATCTCCTCGACAGATACGCAGTATTTT. It is translated as CASRSGISSTDTQYF.